The clone carrying this TCR beta chain is a singleton in its sample. Its antigen remains unknown. The PCR ran on 60 Vbeta and 13 Jbeta primers. Data came from immunoSEQ multiplex PCR; TCRdb stores just in-frame clones and leaves some out. The sample has approximately 140,000 clones; about 76% are singletons. This sample stems from a study of cytomegalovirus exposure and HLA in healthy donors. Findings and caveats of the study: In a later analysis, TCR beta V- and J-gene trimming showed a link to a missense DCLRE1C variant.

The clonotype was recovered from a human donor in good health. Sequencing was carried out using PBMCs.

This CDR3 is CASSPRTEQETQYF. The CDR3 DNA follows: TGTGCCAGCTCACCACGAACGGAGCAAGAGACCCAGTACTTC. This chain uses TRBV18 with TRBJ2-5, with D unclear. Looked up from germline, CDR1 is KGHSH and CDR2 is LQKENI. The CDR3 covers 14 residues. Trimming stripped 1 base from V and 2 bases from J, with 8 bases between.